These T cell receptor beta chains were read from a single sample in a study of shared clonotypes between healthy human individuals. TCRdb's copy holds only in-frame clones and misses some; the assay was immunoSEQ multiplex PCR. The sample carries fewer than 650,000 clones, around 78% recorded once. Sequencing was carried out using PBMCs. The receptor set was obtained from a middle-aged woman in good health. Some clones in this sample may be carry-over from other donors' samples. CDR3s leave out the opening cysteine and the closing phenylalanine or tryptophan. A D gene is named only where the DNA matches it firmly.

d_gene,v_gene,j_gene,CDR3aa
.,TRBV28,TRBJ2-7,ASRGPEASEQY
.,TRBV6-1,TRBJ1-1,ASTYEASTEAF
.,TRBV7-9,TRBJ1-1,ASSYTQNTEAF
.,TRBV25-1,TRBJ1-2,ASSDPGQANYGYT
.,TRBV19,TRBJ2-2,ASSIVRNTGELF
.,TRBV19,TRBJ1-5,ASGQPQH
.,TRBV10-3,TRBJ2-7,AISPRQDTYEQY
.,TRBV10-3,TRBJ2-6,AISESAGTSGANVLT
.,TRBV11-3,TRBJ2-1,ASSPTGYNEQF
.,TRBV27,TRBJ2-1,ASSRRVGSPLRDEQF
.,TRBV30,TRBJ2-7,AWSVLGAPYEQY
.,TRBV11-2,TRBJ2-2,ASSLSGSTVNTGELF
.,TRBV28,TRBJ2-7,ASSSGSGGYEQY
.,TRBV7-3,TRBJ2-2,ASSFGSGGVGELF
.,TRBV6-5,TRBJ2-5,ASSFGPQETQY
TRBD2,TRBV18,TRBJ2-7,ASSREGLSYEQY
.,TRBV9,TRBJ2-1,ASSVGGGEDYNEQF
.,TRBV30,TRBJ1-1,AWSRPQGTEAF
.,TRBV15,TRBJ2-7,ATSRDRGLYEQY
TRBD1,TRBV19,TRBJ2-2,ASSIGQGSVTGELF
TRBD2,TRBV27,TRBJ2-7,ASRPSGLAGVYEQY
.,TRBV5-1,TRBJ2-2,ASSFSVSRNTGELF
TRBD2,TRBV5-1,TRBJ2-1,ASSWTPGLAANEQF
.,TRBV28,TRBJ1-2,ASSFGTNYGYT
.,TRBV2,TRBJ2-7,ASSERPGPSYEQY
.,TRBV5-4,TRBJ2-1,ASSLLDRDSNEQF
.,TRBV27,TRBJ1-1,ASSTRQSTEAF
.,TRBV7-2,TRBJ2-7,ASSLLGAGYEQY
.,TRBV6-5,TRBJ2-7,ASSYLDGSLDEQY
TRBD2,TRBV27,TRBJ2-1,ASSLLFTSGVPSNEQF
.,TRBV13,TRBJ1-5,ASSLGRQGGREQPQH
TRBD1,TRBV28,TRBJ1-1,ASSTRQGTIAAEAF
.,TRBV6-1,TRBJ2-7,ASSDSGGLAYEQY
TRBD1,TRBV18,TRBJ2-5,ASSPPVGGEETQY